This TCR beta chain came from a study of T cells after posttransplantation cyclophosphamide. Assay: immunoSEQ multiplex PCR; the TCRdb copy retains only in-frame clones and omits some. The sample contains 30,000 to 40,000 clones, none occurring once; 2.5% lies in the top ten. The sample comprised PBMCs. The sequence was obtained from a man aged 50 to 59 in good health, CMV-negative, and a related stem cell transplant donor.

Written as DNA, the CDR3 is TGTGCCAGCAGCCCCCCCTACTTCTTGAGCTCCTACAATGAGCAGTTCTTC. It translates to CASSPPYFLSSYNEQFF. V usage is TRBV7-3 and J usage is TRBJ2-1; D gene uncertain. Per the germline V gene, CDR1 is SGHTA and CDR2 is FQGTGA. Trimming removed 5 bases at V and 0 bases at J, with 17 bases between. This CDR3 region has 17 residues.